The entry below gives a single T cell receptor beta chain sequence along with its context. The CDR3 has 16 residues. V lost 0 bases, J lost 2 bases, and 4 bases stayed unmatched. CDR1 is LGHDT, CDR2 YNNKEL, per germline (reference sequence). In the study's own analysis: Amplified reference gene primers provided the basis for estimating nucleated cell counts. The data were produced by immunoSEQ multiplex PCR, yet TCRdb's version contains in-frame clones alone and is incomplete. V and J calls and clone size are as listed in that table; D and trimming were resolved from the DNA. The profile covers about 160,000 clones, with over 65% appearing a single time and around 2.1% taken by the ten largest. The data were obtained in a study of blood T cell repertoires in COVID-19. Study as a whole: The United States, Italy and Spain provided the acute and convalescent COVID-19 samples. From T cells, B-cell-depleted T cells, or PBMCs came the material, which was cDNA or gDNA.

The receptor was isolated from a man in his 70s with acute or convalescent COVID-19. Sequenced material: peripheral blood. The chain couples TRBV3-1 (or the pseudogene TRBV3-2) to TRBJ1-3; 7 nucleotides line up with TRBD1. CDR3 in amino acids: CASSQDLGTAGNTIYF. The CDR3 nucleotides read TGTGCCAGCAGCCAAGATCTGGGGACAGCTGGAAACACCATATATTTT.